The clone carrying this TCR beta chain was observed many times. Its antigen is unidentified. TCRdb re-derived calls from the reads in MiXCR, one entry per CDR3 protein. The table has hundreds of thousands of distinct CDR3 sequences, 24% seen once. The length of the CDR3 is 12 residues. Germline CDR1 and CDR2: MNHEY and SMNVEV (reference sequence). The V end lost 6 bases, the J end lost 7 bases, and 12 bases lay between the germline ends. This sample stems from a study of T cell repertoires in cytomegalovirus infection. Study in general: TCR beta signatures that were public indicated CMV infection and matching HLA type.

Findings and limits, study-wide: HLA-C-restricted CMV clonotypes gave the most frequent clonotype in two of eight donors. Totalled public TCR beta family frequency picked out people who carried CMV plus the relevant HLA.

The sequenced sample consisted of CD8+ T cells from PBMCs. This clonotype originated in a human donor in good health (CMV status not recorded). Some clones in this sample may be carry-over from other donors' samples. V usage is TRBV27 and J usage is TRBJ1-2; maybe TRBD1 (6 bases). This chain's CDR3 is CASRTGSGGYTF. The CDR3 bases are TGTGCCAGCAGGACAGGCTCCGGTGGCTACACCTTC.